A selection of T cell receptor beta chains follows, all from one sample in a study of cytomegalovirus exposure and HLA in healthy donors. Profiling relied on immunoSEQ multiplex PCR, and the TCRdb table lists in-frame clones only, not all of them. The table has 150,000 to 200,000 clones, about 79% seen once. Sequenced: PBMCs. The receptors were gathered from a man between 50 and 59 years old in good health and CMV-seropositive. Each CDR3 is given with its conserved first and last residue. D genes are given only for firm matches.

V,D,J,DNA,CDR3
TRBV2,NA,TRBJ1-6,TGTGCCAGCAGTGAGGAGGACAGCTCTAATTCACCCCTCCACTTT,CASSEEDSSNSPLHF
TRBV5-6,TRBD2,TRBJ2-7,TGTGCCAGCAGCTTGCCTAGCGGGGGGGCCTCCTACGAGCAGTACTTC,CASSLPSGGASYEQYF
TRBV12-5,TRBD2,TRBJ2-2,TGTGCTAGTGCCACGGGACTAATGAACACCGGGGAGCTGTTTTTT,CASATGLMNTGELFF
TRBV6-4,NA,TRBJ2-1,TGTGCCAGCAGTACAGGATTAATTGGCTATGAGCAGTTCTTC,CASSTGLIGYEQFF
TRBV7-6,TRBD1,TRBJ1-2,TGTGCCAGCAGCTTAGCCCCGGGACAGGGATCGGATGGCTACACCTTC,CASSLAPGQGSDGYTF
TRBV11-2,NA,TRBJ2-7,TGTGCCAGCAGCTTAGCTGCAGCGAGCTCCTACGAGCAGTACTTC,CASSLAAASSYEQYF
TRBV19,NA,TRBJ1-4,TGTGCCAGTAGTATAGGAGGAGGGTCGAATAATGAAAAACTGTTTTTT,CASSIGGGSNNEKLFF
TRBV4-1,TRBD2,TRBJ2-1,TGCGCCAGCAGCCAAGTGACTAGCGGGGGCTACAATGAGCAGTTCTTC,CASSQVTSGGYNEQFF
TRBV7-9,NA,TRBJ2-2,TGTGCCAGCCGAGGAACCGGGGAGCTGTTTTTT,CASRGTGELFF
TRBV5-4,TRBD1,TRBJ1-1,TGTGCCAGCAGCTTGGTTGGGACAGGGGCCACTGAAGCTTTCTTT,CASSLVGTGATEAFF
TRBV7-6,NA,TRBJ1-1,TGTGCCAGCAGCTTAGACTTTCCAGGGGCCCACACTGAAGCTTTCTTT,CASSLDFPGAHTEAFF
TRBV5-1,NA,TRBJ1-6,TGCGCCAGCAGCTTGGAAGGTAGAGGATCACCCCTCCACTTT,CASSLEGRGSPLHF
TRBV18,NA,TRBJ1-2,TGTGCCAGCTCACCAGCGTCCGAGTCAAACTATGGCTACACCTTC,CASSPASESNYGYTF
TRBV5-8,NA,TRBJ1-4,TGTGCCAGCAGACCCTACAGGGCCTCACCAACTAATGAAAAACTGTTTTTT,CASRPYRASPTNEKLFF
TRBV5-1,TRBD1,TRBJ2-3,TGCGCCAGCAGCCGACAGGGGTCTAGCACAGATACGCAGTATTTT,CASSRQGSSTDTQYF
TRBV1,NA,TRBJ2-2,TGCACCAGCAGCCACCCTGGGACAGGGGGAGTAAACACCGGGGAGCTGTTTTTT,CTSSHPGTGGVNTGELFF
TRBV11-3,NA,TRBJ2-6,TGTGCCAGCAGCTACCGACAGTCTGGGGCCAACGTCCTGACTTTC,CASSYRQSGANVLTF
TRBV6-5,TRBD2,TRBJ2-1,TGTGCCAGCAGTCCGACTAGCGGACCCTACAATAAGCAGTTCTTC,CASSPTSGPYNKQFF
TRBV6-4,NA,TRBJ2-1,TGTGCCACGACGGCGGGGAACTACAATGAGCAGTTCTTC,CATTAGNYNEQFF
TRBV29-1,NA,TRBJ2-7,TGCAGCGTCATTGGGGGTGGCGGGACCAATTACGAGCAGTACTTC,CSVIGGGGTNYEQYF
TRBV7-7,NA,TRBJ1-5,TGTGCCAGCAGCTTACGGGAGGGGCAGCCCCAGCATTTT,CASSLREGQPQHF
TRBV7-2,TRBD2,TRBJ2-5,TGTGCCAGCAGCTTAGCTTACGGGACTAGCGGGGAGGACCAAGAGACCCAGTACTTC,CASSLAYGTSGEDQETQYF
TRBV11-2,TRBD1,TRBJ1-2,TGTGCCAGCAGCTCCCACAGGGACAGGAGTTATGGCTACACCTTC,CASSSHRDRSYGYTF